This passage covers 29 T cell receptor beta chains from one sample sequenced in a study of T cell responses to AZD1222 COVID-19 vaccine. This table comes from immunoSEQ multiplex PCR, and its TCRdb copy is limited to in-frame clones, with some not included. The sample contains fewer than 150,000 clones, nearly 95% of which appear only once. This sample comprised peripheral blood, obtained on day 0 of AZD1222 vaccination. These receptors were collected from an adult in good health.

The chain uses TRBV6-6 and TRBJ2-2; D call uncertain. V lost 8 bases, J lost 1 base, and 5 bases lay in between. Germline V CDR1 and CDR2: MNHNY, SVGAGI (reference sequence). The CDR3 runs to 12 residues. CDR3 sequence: CASERNTGELFF. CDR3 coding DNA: TGTGCCAGCGAGCGGAACACCGGGGAGCTGTTTTTT.

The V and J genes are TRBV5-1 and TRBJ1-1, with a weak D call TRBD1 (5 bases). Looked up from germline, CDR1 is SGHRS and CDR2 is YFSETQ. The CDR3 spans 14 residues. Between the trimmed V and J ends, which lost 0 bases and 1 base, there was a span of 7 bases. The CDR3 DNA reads TGCGCCAGCAGCTTGGACACAGGGAACACTGAAGCTTTCTTT. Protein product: CASSLDTGNTEAFF.

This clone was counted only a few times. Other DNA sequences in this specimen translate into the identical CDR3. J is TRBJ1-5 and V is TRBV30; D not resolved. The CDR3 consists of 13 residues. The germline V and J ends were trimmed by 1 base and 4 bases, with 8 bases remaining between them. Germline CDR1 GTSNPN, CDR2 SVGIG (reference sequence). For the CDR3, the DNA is TGTGCCTGGAGTGGACGGGAAAATCAGCCCCAGCATTTT. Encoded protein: CAWSGRENQPQHF. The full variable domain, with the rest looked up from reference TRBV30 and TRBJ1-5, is SQTIHQWPATLVQPVGSPLSLECTVEGTSNPNLYWYRQAAGRGLQLLFYSVGIGQISSEVPQNLSASRPQDRQFILSSKKLLLSDSGFYLCAWSGRENQPQHFGDGTRLSIL.

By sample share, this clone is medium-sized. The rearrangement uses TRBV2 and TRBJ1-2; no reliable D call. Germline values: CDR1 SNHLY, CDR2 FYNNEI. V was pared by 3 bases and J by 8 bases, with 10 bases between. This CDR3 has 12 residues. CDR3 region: CASSDNGKGYTF. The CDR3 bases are TGTGCCAGCAGTGATAATGGGAAAGGCTACACCTTC.

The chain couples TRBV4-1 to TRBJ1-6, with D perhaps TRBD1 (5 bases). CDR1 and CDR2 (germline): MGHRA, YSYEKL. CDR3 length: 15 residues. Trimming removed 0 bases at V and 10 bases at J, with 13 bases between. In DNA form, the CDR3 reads TGCGCCAGCAGCCAAGATCTCTGGGCAGGGTCACCCCTCCACTTT. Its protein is CASSQDLWAGSPLHF.

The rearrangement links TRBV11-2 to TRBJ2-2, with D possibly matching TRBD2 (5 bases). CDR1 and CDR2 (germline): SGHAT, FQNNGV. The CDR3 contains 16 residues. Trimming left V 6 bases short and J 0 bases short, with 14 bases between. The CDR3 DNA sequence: TGTGCCAGCAGGCCGGGTGGGAGCGCGAACACCGGGGAGCTGTTTTTT. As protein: CASRPGGSANTGELFF. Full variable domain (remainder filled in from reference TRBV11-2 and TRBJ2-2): EAGVAQSPRYKIIEKRQSVAFWCNPISGHATLYWYQQILGQGPKLLIQFQNNGVVDDSQLPKDRFSAERLKGVDSTLKIQPAKLEDSAVYLCASRPGGSANTGELFFGEGSRLTVL.

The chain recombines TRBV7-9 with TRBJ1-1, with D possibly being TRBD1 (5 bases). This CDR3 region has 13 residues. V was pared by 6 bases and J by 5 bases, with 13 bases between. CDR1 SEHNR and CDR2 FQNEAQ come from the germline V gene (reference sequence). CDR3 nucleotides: TGTGCCAGCAGATCTCAGGGCTATACTGAAGCTTTCTTT. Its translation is CASRSQGYTEAFF. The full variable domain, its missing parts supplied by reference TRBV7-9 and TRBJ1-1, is DTGVSQNPRHKITKRGQNVTFRCDPISEHNRLYWYRQTLGQGPEFLTYFQNEAQLEKSRLLSDRFSAERPKGSFSTLEIQRTEQGDSAMYLCASRSQGYTEAFFGQGTRLTVV.

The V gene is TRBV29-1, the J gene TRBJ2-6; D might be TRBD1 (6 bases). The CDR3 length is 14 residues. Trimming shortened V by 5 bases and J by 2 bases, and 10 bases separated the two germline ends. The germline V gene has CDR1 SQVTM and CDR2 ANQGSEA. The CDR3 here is CSVKNRAGANVLTF. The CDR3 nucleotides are TGCAGCGTTAAGAACAGGGCTGGGGCCAACGTCCTGACTTTC.

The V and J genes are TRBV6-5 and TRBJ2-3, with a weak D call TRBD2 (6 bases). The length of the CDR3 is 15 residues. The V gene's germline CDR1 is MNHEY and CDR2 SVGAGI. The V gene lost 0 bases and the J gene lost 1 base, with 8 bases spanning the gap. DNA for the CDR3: TGTGCCAGCAGTTACTCCTGGGGGGGCACAGATACGCAGTATTTT. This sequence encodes CASSYSWGGTDTQYF.

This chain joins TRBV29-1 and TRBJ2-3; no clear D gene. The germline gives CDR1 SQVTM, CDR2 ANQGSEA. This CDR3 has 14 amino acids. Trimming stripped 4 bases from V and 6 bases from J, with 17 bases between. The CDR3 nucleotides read TGCAGCGTTGCGGGCGGATACGCTATGGATACGCAGTATTTT. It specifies CSVAGGYAMDTQYF.

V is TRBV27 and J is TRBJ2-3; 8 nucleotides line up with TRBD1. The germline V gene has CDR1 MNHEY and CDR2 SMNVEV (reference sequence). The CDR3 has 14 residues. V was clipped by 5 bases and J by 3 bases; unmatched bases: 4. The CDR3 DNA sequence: TGTGCCAGCAGTACCGGACAGGGAACAGATACGCAGTATTTT. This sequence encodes CASSTGQGTDTQYF.

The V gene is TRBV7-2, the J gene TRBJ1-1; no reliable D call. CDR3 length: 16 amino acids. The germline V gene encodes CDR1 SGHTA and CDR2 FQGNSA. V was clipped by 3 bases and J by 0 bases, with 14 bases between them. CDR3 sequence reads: CASSFSVRYMNTEAFF. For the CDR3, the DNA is TGTGCCAGCAGCTTTTCTGTCAGATACATGAACACTGAAGCTTTCTTT.

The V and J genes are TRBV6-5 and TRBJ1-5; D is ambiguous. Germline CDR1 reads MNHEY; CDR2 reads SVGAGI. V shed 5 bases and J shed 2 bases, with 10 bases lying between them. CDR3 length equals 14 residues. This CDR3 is CASSRSGGNQPQHF. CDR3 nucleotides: TGTGCCAGCAGTAGGTCCGGAGGCAATCAGCCCCAGCATTTT.

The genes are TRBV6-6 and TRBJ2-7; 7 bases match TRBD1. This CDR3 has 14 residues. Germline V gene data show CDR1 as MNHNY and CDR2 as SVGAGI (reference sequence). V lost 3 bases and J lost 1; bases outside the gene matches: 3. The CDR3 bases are TGTGCCAGCAGTTATTTGGGACAGTCCTACGAGCAGTACTTC. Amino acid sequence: CASSYLGQSYEQYF.

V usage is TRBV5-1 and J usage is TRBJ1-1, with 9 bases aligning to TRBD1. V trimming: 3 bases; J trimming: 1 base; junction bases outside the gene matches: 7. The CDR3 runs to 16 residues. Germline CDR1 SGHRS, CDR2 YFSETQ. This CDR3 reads CASSSRQGERNTEAFF. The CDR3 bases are TGCGCCAGCAGCTCCCGACAGGGGGAAAGGAACACTGAAGCTTTCTTT.

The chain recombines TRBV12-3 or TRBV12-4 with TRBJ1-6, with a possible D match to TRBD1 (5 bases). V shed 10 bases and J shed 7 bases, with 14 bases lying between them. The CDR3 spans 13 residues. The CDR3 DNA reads TGTGCCACCGGTGGGGGTCGGAATTCACCCCTCCACTTT. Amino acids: CATGGGRNSPLHF.

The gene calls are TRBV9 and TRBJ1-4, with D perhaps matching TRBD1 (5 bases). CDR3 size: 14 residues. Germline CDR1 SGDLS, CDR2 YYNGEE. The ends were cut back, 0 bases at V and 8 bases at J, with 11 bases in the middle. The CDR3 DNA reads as TGTGCCAGCAGCGTAGAAGGGGTTGGAGAAAAACTGTTTTTT. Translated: CASSVEGVGEKLFF.

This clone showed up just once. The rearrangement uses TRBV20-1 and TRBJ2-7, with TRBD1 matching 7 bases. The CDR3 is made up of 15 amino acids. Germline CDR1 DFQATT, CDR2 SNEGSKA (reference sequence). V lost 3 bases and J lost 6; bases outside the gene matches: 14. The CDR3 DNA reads TGCAGTGCTAGTGGGCAGGGGGTAATTGTGGGCGAGCAGTACTTC. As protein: CSASGQGVIVGEQYF.

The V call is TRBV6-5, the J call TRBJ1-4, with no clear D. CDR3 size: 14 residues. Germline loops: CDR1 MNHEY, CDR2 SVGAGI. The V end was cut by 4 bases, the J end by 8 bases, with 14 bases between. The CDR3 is CASSSGWDDEKLFF. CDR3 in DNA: TGTGCCAGCAGTTCGGGCTGGGATGACGAAAAACTGTTTTTT.

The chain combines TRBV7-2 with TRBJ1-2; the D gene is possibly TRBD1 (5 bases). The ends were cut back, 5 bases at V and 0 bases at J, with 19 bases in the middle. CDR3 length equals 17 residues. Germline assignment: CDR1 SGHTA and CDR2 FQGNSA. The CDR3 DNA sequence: TGTGCCAGCAGCCCCTATTCAGGCAGGGAGACTAACTATGGCTACACCTTC. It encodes CASSPYSGRETNYGYTF.

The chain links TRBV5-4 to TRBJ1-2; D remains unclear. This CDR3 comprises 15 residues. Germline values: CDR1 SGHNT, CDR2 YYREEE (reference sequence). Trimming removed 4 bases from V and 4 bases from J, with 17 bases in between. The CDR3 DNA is TGTGCCAGCAGCGCCGATCGAGTCTTAGGCTATGGCTACACCTTC. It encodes CASSADRVLGYGYTF.

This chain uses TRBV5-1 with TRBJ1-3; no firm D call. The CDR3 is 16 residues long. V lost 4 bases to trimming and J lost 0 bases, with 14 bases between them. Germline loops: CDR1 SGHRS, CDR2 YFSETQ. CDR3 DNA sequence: TGCGCCAGCAGCCCCGGGAGACGCAGCTCTGGAAACACCATATATTTT. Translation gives CASSPGRRSSGNTIYF. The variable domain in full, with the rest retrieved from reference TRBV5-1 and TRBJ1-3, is KAGVTQTPRYLIKTRGQQVTLSCSPISGHRSVSWYQQTPGQGLQFLFEYFSETQRNKGNFPGRFSGRQFSNSRSEMNVSTLELGDSALYLCASSPGRRSSGNTIYFGEGSWLTVV.

CDR3 sequence: CASRQSYNSPLHF. The CDR3 DNA reads as TGTGCCAGCCGACAGTCCTATAATTCACCCCTCCACTTT. The chain combines TRBV7-9 with TRBJ1-6; tentatively, D is TRBD1 (5 bases). Germline-derived CDR1 and CDR2 are SEHNR and FQNEAQ (reference sequence). The CDR3 is 13 residues long. Trimming shortened V by 8 bases and J by 1 base, and 6 bases separated the two germline ends.

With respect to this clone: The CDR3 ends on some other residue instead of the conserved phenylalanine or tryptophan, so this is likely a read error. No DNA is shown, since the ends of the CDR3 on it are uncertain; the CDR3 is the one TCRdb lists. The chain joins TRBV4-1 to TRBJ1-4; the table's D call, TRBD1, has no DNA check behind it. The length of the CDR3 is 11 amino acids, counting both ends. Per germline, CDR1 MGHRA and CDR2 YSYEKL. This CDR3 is CASSVRTGRFI.

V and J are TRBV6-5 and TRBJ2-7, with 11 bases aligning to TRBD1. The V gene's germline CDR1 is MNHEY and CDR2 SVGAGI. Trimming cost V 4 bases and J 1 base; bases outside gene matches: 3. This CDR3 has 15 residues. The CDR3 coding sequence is TGTGCCAGCAGTTGGGGACAGGGGGTTTCCTACGAGCAGTACTTC. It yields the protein CASSWGQGVSYEQYF.

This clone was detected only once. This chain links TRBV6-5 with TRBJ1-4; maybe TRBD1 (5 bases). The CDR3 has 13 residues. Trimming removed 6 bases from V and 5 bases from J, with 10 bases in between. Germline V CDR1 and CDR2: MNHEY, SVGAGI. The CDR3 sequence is CASSPQGNEKLFF. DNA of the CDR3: TGTGCCAGCAGCCCCCAGGGAAATGAAAAACTGTTTTTT.

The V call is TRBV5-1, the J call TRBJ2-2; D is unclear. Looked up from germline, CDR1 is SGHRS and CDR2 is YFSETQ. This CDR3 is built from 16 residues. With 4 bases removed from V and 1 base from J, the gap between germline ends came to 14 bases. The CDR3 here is CASSPSISWNTGELFF. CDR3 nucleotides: TGCGCCAGCAGCCCCTCTATCTCCTGGAACACCGGGGAGCTGTTTTTT.

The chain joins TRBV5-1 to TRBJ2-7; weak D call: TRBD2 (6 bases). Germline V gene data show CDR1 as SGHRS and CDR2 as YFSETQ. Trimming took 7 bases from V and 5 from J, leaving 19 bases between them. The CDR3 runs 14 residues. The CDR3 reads CASRRDSQGHEQYF. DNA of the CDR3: TGCGCCAGCCGACGGGACTCCCAGGGCCACGAGCAGTACTTC. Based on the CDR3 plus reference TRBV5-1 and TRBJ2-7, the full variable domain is KAGVTQTPRYLIKTRGQQVTLSCSPISGHRSVSWYQQTPGQGLQFLFEYFSETQRNKGNFPGRFSGRQFSNSRSEMNVSTLELGDSALYLCASRRDSQGHEQYFGPGTRLTVT.

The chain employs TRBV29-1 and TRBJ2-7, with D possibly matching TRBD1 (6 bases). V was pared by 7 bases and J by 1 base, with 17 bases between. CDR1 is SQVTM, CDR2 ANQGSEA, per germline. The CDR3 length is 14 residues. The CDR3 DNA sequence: TGCAGCGCAGCCTATGGGACACATTCCTACGAGCAGTACTTC. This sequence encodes CSAAYGTHSYEQYF.